This is a list of T cell receptor beta chains from one sample in a study of T cell responses to AZD1222 COVID-19 vaccine. TCRdb keeps only in-frame clones here, not all; method: immunoSEQ multiplex PCR. The sample has about 99,000 clones, around 92% seen once; the top ten hold about 48%. Here the sequenced sample was peripheral blood, taken on day 0 of AZD1222 vaccination. All receptors come from an adult in good health. CDR3s include the opening cysteine and the closing phenylalanine or tryptophan. D genes are given only for firm matches. The size of a clone is reported for some rows only, either as once, few or many, or as a class for expanded clones.

clone_size | j_call | d_call | v_call | cdr3_nt | cdr3_aa
once | TRBJ2-7 | NA | TRBV7-9 | TGTGCCAGCAGCTTTACCTCCCTAGGGGAGCAGTACTTC | CASSFTSLGEQYF
NA | TRBJ1-2 | NA | TRBV5-1 | TGCGCCAGCAGCGGGGGACTGAACTATGGCTACACCTTC | CASSGGLNYGYTF
NA | TRBJ2-7 | TRBD1 | TRBV10-3 | TGTGCCATCAGTGAGTGGGTGACAGGGCTCGACGAGCAGTACTTC | CAISEWVTGLDEQYF
NA | TRBJ2-2 | NA | TRBV7-9 | TGTGCCAGCAGCTTAGTGGCCACCGGGGAGCTGTTTTTT | CASSLVATGELFF
NA | TRBJ2-6 | TRBD1 | TRBV18 | TGTGCCAGCTCCTACGACAGGGTTTCTGGGGCCAACGTCCTGACTTTC | CASSYDRVSGANVLTF
few | TRBJ2-4 | NA | TRBV5-4 | TGTGCCAGAGCGTTAGCCAAAAACATTCAGTACTTC | CARALAKNIQYF
NA | TRBJ2-5 | NA | TRBV27 | TGTGCCAGCAGTTTAAAGTCCTCATCCTATGACCCGGAGACCCAGTACTTC | CASSLKSSSYDPETQYF
NA | TRBJ1-2 | NA | TRBV6-5 | TGTACCAGCAGTTCCCCGGGGCCCAACTATGGCTACACCTTC | CTSSSPGPNYGYTF
NA | TRBJ2-5 | NA | TRBV9 | TGTGCCAGCAGCGTAGACCTCGGGCTGGGGCCCCAGTACTTC | CASSVDLGLGPQYF
once | TRBJ2-7 | TRBD1 | TRBV6-5 | TGTGCCAGCAGGACGGGACAGTACGAGCAGTACTTC | CASRTGQYEQYF
NA | TRBJ2-7 | NA | TRBV11-2 | TGTGCCAGCAGCACCCGGATTCACGAGCAGTACTTC | CASSTRIHEQYF
once | TRBJ1-4 | NA | TRBV7-8 | TGTGCCAGCAGCCTGAGCGGGAGGGTGCTGTTTTTT | CASSLSGRVLFF
NA | TRBJ2-5 | NA | TRBV3-1/TRBV3-2 | TGTGCCAGCAGCCAAGGAGCCACGAAAAAGGAGACCCAGTACTTC | CASSQGATKKETQYF
NA | TRBJ2-1 | TRBD1 | TRBV11-2 | TGTGCCAGCAGCTTAGTGCCCCCAGTAATGGGACAGTACAATGAGCAGTTCTTC | CASSLVPPVMGQYNEQFF
once | TRBJ2-7 | NA | TRBV19 | TGTGCCAGTAGTACGTTTCCAAGCTCCTACGAGCAGTACTTC | CASSTFPSSYEQYF